This T cell receptor (beta chain) was found in a study of cytomegalovirus exposure and HLA in healthy donors. About this clone itself: The antigen is not known. The germline gene is not matched at one end of the junction; a read error may be the cause.

Repertoires were generated with immunoSEQ multiplex PCR, while TCRdb's copy carries only in-frame clones and drops some. The sample records 150,000 or so clones, roughly 89% being singletons. Study-level results: Reportedly, cytomegalovirus status was diagnosed with high sensitivity and specificity.

This CDR3 contains 15 residues. CDR1 and CDR2 from the germline V gene are SSHAT and FNYEAQ (reference sequence). This sequence was found in a young woman in good health and CMV-seropositive. Input material: PBMCs. The chain couples TRBV7-7 to TRBJ2-5; 8 nucleotides line up with TRBD2. The CDR3 bases are TGTGCTAGCAGCTTACTCGGGGGGGGACAAGAGACCCAGTACTTC. It yields the protein CASSLLGGGQETQYF.